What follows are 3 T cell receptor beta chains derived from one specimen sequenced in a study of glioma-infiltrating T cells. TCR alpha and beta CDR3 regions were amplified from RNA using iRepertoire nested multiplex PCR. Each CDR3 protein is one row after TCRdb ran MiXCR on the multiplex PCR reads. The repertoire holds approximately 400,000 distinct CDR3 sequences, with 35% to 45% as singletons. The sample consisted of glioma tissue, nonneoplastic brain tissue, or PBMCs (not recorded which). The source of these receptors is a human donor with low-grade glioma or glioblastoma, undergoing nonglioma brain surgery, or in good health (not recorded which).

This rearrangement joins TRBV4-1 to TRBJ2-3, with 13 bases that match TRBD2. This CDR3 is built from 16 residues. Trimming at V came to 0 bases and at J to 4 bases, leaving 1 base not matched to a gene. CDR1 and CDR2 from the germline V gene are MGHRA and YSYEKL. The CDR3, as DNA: TGCGCCAGCAGCCAAGAACTAGCGGGAGGGCCAGATACGCAGTATTTT. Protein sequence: CASSQELAGGPDTQYF.

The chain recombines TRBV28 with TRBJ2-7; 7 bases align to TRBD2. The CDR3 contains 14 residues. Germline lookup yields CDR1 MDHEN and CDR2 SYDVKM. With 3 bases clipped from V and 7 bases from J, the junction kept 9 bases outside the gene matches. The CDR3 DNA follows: TGTGCCAGCAGTTTGCAGTGGGAGGGATTGGAGCAGTACTTC. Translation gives CASSLQWEGLEQYF.

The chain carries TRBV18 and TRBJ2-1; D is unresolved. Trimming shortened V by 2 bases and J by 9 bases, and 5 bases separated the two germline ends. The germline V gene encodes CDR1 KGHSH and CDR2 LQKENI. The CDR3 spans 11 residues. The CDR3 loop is CASSPGPEQFF. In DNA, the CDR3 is TGTGCCAGCTCACCAGGGCCTGAGCAGTTCTTC.